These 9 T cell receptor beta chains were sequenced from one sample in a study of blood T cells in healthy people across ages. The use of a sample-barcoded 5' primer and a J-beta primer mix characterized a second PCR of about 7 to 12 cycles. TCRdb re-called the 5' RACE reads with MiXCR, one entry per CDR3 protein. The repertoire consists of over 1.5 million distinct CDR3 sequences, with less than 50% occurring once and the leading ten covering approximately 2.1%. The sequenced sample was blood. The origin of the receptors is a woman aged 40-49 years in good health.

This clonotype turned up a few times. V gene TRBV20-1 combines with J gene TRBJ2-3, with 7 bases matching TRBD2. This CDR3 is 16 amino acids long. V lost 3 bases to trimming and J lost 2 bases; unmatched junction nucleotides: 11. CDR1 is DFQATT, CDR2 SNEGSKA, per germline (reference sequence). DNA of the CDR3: TGCAGTGCTAGGGACAAGACTAGCTGGTACACAGATACGCAGTATTTT. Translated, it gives CSARDKTSWYTDTQYF.

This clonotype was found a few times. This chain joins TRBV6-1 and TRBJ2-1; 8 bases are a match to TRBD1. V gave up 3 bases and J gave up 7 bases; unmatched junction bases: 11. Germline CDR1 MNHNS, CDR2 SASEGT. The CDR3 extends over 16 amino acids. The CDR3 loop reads CASSEGTGGVVNEQFF. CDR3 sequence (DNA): TGTGCCAGCAGTGAGGGGACAGGAGGGGTAGTAAATGAGCAGTTCTTC.

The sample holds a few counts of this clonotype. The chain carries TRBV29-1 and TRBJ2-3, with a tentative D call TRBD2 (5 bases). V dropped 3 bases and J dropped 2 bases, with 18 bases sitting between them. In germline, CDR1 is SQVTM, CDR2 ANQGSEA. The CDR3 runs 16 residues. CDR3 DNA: TGCAGCGTTGAGGGGAGCGCGTCACCCTTCACAGATACGCAGTATTTT. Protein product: CSVEGSASPFTDTQYF.

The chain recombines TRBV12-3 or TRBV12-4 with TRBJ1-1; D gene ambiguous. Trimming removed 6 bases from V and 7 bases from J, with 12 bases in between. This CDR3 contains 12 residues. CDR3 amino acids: CASSRGRGEAFF. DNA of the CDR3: TGTGCCAGCAGCCGCGGACGCGGTGAAGCTTTCTTT.

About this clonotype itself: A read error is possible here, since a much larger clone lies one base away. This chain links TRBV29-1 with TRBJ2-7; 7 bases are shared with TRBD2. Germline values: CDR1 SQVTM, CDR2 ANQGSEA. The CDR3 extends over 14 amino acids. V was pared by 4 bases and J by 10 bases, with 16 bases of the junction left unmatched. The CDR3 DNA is TGCAGCGTTGGTGGGGGGGAGGTCAAAAACACTCAGTACTTC. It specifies CSVGGGEVKNTQYF.

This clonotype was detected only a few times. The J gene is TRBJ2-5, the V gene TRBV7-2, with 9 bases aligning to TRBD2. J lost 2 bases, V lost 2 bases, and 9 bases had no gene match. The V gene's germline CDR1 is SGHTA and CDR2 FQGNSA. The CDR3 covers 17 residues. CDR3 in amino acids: CASSLLPPSGVQETQYF. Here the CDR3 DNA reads TGTGCCAGCAGCTTACTTCCTCCTAGCGGGGTACAAGAGACCCAGTACTTC.

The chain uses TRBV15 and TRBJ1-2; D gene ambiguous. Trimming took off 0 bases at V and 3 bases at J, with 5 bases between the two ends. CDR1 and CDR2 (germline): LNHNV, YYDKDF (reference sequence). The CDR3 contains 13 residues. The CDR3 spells CATSRDRHYGYTF. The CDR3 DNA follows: TGTGCCACCAGCAGAGATCGGCACTATGGCTACACCTTC.

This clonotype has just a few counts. CDR3 sequence (DNA): TGCGCCAGCAGCTATGACAGGAGGGCCTCGGGGGCCAACGTCCTGACTTTC. This codes for CASSYDRRASGANVLTF. The chain couples TRBV5-1 to TRBJ2-6; either TRBD1 or TRBD2 may supply D (6 bases each). Trimming cost V 3 bases and J 4 bases, with 17 bases left between them. The CDR3 length is 17 residues. Per the germline V gene, CDR1 is SGHRS and CDR2 is YFSETQ.

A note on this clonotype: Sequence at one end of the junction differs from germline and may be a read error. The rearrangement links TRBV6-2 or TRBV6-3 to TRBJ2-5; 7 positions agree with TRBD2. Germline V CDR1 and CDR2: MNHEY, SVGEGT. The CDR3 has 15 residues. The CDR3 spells CASSYGAGYQETLYF. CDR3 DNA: TGTGCCAGCAGTTACGGAGCGGGGTACCAAGAGACCCTGTACTTC.